The subject of this entry is one T cell receptor (beta chain). Antigen unknown. The sample is drawn from a study of T cells in Graves' hyperthyroidism and ophthalmopathy. Germline trimming cut 5 bases from V and 6 bases from J; bases unmatched to any gene: 8. The germline CDR1 and CDR2 sequences are SGHAT and FQNNGV. This CDR3 region has 14 residues. Patients aged 18 to 65 had newly diagnosed hyperthyroidism lasting under 2 months. Whole-study results and caveats: In the analysis, a 13 V-J model separated ophthalmopathy from stable hyperthyroidism. Ophthalmopathy prediction by the model preceded onset by a median about 6.8 months. Most thyroid clonotypes expanded above 0.001 were also detected in blood.

What was amplified from RNA transcripts were TCR beta CDR3 regions. With the HTBI primer set, the TCR CDR3 went through a first round of RT-PCR. TCRdb independently ran MiXCR on the multiplex PCR reads; one entry per CDR3 protein. The sample shows hundreds of thousands of distinct CDR3 sequences, under 60% of them seen only once. The sequenced material came from peripheral blood or thyroid tissue (not recorded which). The chain carries TRBV11-2 and TRBJ1-2; TRBD1 matches 8 bases. The receptor was derived from a woman aged 18-29 years with Graves' hyperthyroidism. The CDR3 sequence is CASSSRTGNHGYTF. The CDR3 region has the DNA TGTGCCAGCAGCAGTCGGACAGGGAATCATGGCTACACCTTC.